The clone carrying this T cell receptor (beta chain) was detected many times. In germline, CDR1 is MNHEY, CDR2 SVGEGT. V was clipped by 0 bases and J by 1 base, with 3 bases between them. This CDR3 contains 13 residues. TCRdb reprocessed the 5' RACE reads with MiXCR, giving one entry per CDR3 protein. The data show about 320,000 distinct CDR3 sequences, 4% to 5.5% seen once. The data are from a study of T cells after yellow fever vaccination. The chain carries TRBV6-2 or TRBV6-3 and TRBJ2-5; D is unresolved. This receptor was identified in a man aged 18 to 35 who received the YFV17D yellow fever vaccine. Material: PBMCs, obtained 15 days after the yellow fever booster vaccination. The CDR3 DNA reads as TGTGCCAGCAGTTACTCGAGCCAAGAGACCCAGTACTTC. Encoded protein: CASSYSSQETQYF.